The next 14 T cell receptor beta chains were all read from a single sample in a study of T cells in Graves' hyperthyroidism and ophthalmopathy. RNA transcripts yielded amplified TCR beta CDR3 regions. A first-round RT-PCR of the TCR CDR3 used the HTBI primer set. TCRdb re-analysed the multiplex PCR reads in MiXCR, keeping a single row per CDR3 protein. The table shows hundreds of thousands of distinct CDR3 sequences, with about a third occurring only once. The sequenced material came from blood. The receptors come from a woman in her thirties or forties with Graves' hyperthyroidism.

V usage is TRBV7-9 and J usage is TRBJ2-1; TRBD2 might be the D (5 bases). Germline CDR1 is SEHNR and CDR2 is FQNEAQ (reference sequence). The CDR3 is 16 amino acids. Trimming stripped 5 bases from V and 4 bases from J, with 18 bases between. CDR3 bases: TGTGCCAGCAGCCCCCCTAACGGATGGGAGTACAATGAGCAGTTCTTC. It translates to CASSPPNGWEYNEQFF.

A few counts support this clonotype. The CDR3 region has the DNA TGCGCCAGCAGCCGAACCATCGGGACAGATAGCAATCAGCCCCAGCATTTT. Encoded protein: CASSRTIGTDSNQPQHF. This chain joins TRBV4-3 and TRBJ1-5, with TRBD1 identical over 7 bases. Germline trimming cut 4 bases from V and 0 bases from J; bases unmatched to any gene: 9. The CDR3 covers 17 residues. The germline gives CDR1 LGHNA, CDR2 YSLEER.

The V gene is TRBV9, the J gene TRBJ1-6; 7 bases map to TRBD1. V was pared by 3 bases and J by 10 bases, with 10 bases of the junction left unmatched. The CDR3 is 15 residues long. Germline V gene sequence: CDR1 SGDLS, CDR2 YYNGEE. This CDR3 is CASSARQGENSPLHF. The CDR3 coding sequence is TGTGCCAGCAGCGCACGACAGGGAGAAAACTCACCCCTCCACTTT.

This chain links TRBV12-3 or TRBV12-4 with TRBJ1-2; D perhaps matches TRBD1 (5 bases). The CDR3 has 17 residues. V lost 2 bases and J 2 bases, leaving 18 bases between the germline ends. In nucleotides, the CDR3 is TGTGCCAGCAGTTTATACGGGTCAGGGACCGCAAACTATGGCTACACCTTC. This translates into CASSLYGSGTANYGYTF.

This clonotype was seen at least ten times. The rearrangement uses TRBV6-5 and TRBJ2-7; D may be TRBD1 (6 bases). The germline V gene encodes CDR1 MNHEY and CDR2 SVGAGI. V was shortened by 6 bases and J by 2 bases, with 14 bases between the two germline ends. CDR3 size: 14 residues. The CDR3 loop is CASSLQGQTYEQYF. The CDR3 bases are TGTGCCAGCAGCCTACAGGGCCAAACCTACGAGCAGTACTTC.

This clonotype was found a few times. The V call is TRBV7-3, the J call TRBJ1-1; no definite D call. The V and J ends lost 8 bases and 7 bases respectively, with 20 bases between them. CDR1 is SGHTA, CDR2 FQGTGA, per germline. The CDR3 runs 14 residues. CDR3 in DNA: TGTGCCAGCTCACGTCTTGAAGGGAATCATGAAGCTTTCTTT. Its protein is CASSRLEGNHEAFF. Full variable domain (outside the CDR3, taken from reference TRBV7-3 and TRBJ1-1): GAGVSQTPSNKVTEKGKYVELRCDPISGHTALYWYRQSLGQGPEFLIYFQGTGAADDSGLPNDRFFAVRPEGSVSTLKIQRTERGDSAVYLCASSRLEGNHEAFFGQGTRLTVV.

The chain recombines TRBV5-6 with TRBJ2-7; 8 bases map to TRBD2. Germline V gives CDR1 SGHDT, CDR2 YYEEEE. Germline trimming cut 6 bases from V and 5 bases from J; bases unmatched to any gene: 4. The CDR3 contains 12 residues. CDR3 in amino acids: CASTGTSNEQYF. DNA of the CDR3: TGTGCCAGCACTGGGACTAGTAACGAGCAGTACTTC.

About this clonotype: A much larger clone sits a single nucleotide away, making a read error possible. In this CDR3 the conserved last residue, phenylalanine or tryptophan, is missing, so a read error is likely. Here the CDR3 DNA reads TGTGCCAGCGGGCAAGATGGAGGCTACGAGCAGTACTCC. Its translation: CASGQDGGYEQYS. The gene calls are TRBV12-3 or TRBV12-4 and TRBJ2-7, with a tentative D call TRBD2 (5 bases). This CDR3 spans 13 amino acids. Between the trimmed V and J ends, which lost 8 bases and 3 bases, there was a span of 14 bases.

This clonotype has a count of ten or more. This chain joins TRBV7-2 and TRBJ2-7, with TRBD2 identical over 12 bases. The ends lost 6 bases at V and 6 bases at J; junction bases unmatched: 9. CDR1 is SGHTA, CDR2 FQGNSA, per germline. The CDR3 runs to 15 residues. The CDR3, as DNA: TGTGCCAGCAGTCGGACTAGCGGGATTGAGTCCGAGCAGTACTTC. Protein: CASSRTSGIESEQYF.

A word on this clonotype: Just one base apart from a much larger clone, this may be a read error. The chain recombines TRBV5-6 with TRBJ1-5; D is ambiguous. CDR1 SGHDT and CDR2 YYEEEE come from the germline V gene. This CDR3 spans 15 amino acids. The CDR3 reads CAGSGKGAGNQPQHF. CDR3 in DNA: TGTGCCGGCAGCGGGAAGGGCGCGGGCAATCAGCCCCAGCATTTT.

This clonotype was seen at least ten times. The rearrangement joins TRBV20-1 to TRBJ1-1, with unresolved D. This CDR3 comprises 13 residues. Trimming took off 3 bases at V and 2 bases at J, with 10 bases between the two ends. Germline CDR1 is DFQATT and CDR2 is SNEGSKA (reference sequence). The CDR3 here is CSASAQLNTEAFF. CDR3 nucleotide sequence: TGCAGTGCTAGTGCACAGCTAAACACTGAAGCTTTCTTT.

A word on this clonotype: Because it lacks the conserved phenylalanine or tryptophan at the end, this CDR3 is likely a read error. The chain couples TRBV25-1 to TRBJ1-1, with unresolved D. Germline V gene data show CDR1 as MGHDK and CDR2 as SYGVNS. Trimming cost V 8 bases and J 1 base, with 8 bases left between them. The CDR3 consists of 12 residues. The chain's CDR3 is CASSQENTEAFL. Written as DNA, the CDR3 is TGTGCCAGCTCGCAGGAGAACACTGAAGCTTTCCTT.

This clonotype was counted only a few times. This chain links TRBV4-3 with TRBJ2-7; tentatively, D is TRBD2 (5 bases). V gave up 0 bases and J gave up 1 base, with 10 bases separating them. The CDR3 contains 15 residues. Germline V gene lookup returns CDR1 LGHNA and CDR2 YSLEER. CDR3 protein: CASSQERVGSYEQYF. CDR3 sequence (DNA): TGCGCCAGCAGCCAAGAGCGGGTTGGGTCCTACGAGCAGTACTTC.

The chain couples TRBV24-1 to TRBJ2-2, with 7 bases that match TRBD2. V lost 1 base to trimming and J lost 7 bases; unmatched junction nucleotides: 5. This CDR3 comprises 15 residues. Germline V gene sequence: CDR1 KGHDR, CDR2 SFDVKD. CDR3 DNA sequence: TGTGCCACCAGTGATTTATCCGGGAGGAGCGGGGAGCTGTTTTTT. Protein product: CATSDLSGRSGELFF.